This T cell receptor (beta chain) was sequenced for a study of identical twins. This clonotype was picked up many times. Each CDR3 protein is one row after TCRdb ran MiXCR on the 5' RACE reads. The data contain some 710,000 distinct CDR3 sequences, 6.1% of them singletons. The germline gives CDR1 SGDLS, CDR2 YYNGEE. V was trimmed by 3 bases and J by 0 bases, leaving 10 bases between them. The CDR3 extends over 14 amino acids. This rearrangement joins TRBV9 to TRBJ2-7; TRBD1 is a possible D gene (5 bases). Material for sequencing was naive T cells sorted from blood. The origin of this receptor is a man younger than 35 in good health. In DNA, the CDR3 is TGTGCCAGCAGCGCTACAGGACGCTCCTACGAGCAGTACTTC. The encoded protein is CASSATGRSYEQYF.